One sample yielded the 6 T cell receptor beta chains listed below, sequenced in a study of cytomegalovirus exposure and HLA in healthy donors. PCR was performed using 60 Vbeta and 13 Jbeta primers. TCRdb's table, derived via immunoSEQ multiplex PCR, lists solely in-frame clones and lacks some. The table includes about 210,000 clones, about 80% detected once. The sample taken for sequencing was PBMCs. These receptors came from a woman aged 50 to 65 in good health and CMV-seropositive.

Here the CDR3 DNA reads TGTGCCAGCAGCTTAGGGCAGGCCGACACCGGGGAGCTGTTTTTT. It translates to CASSLGQADTGELFF. J is TRBJ2-2 and V is TRBV7-2, with unresolved D. The CDR3 contains 15 residues. Trimming cost V 1 base and J 3 bases, with 9 bases left between them. Germline V gene sequence: CDR1 SGHTA, CDR2 FQGNSA.

This sequence joins TRBV18 and TRBJ1-2, with 11 bases that match TRBD1. Looked up from germline, CDR1 is KGHSH and CDR2 is LQKENI. This CDR3 has 14 amino acids. V shed 6 bases and J 8 bases; nucleotides not matched to a gene: 8. The CDR3 reads CASSTGQGALGYTF. Here the CDR3 DNA reads TGTGCCAGCTCGACCGGACAGGGGGCGCTCGGCTACACCTTC.

The chain employs TRBV6-1 and TRBJ2-7; TRBD2 matches at 8 bases. With 7 bases clipped from V and 1 base from J, the junction kept 6 bases outside the gene matches. This CDR3 is 14 amino acids long. The V gene's germline CDR1 is MNHNS and CDR2 SASEGT. In DNA form, the CDR3 reads TGTGCCAGCAATAGCGGGACGGGGTCCTACGAGCAGTACTTC. Translation gives CASNSGTGSYEQYF.

CDR3 sequence reads: CASSQTGLEQFF. CDR3 DNA sequence: TGTGCCAGCAGCCAGACAGGGCTTGAGCAGTTCTTC. V is TRBV7-3 and J is TRBJ2-1; 7 nucleotides match TRBD1. V was pared by 5 bases and J by 9 bases, with 4 bases of the junction left unmatched. CDR1 is SGHTA, CDR2 FQGTGA, per germline. The CDR3 is 12 amino acids. Combining the CDR3 with reference TRBV7-3 and TRBJ2-1 gives the whole variable domain GAGVSQTPSNKVTEKGKYVELRCDPISGHTALYWYRQSLGQGPEFLIYFQGTGAADDSGLPNDRFFAVRPEGSVSTLKIQRTERGDSAVYLCASSQTGLEQFFGPGTRLTVL.

V is TRBV5-1 and J is TRBJ1-1, with TRBD1 matching 10 bases. Germline CDR1 is SGHRS and CDR2 is YFSETQ. With 0 bases clipped from V and 5 bases from J, the junction kept 4 bases outside the gene matches. This CDR3 contains 15 residues. The CDR3 nucleotides read TGCGCCAGCAGCTTGGGGGGACAGGGGAGAACTGAAGCTTTCTTT. Amino acids: CASSLGGQGRTEAFF.

The chain carries TRBV7-9 and TRBJ2-3; D is possibly TRBD2 (5 bases). The CDR3 totals 16 residues. V lost 5 bases to trimming and J lost 1 base, with 16 bases between them. Germline assignment: CDR1 SEHNR and CDR2 FQNEAQ (reference sequence). The CDR3 region has the DNA TGTGCCAGCAGCAAGAGGGCCGGCGGACGCACAGATACGCAGTATTTT. This codes for CASSKRAGGRTDTQYF.